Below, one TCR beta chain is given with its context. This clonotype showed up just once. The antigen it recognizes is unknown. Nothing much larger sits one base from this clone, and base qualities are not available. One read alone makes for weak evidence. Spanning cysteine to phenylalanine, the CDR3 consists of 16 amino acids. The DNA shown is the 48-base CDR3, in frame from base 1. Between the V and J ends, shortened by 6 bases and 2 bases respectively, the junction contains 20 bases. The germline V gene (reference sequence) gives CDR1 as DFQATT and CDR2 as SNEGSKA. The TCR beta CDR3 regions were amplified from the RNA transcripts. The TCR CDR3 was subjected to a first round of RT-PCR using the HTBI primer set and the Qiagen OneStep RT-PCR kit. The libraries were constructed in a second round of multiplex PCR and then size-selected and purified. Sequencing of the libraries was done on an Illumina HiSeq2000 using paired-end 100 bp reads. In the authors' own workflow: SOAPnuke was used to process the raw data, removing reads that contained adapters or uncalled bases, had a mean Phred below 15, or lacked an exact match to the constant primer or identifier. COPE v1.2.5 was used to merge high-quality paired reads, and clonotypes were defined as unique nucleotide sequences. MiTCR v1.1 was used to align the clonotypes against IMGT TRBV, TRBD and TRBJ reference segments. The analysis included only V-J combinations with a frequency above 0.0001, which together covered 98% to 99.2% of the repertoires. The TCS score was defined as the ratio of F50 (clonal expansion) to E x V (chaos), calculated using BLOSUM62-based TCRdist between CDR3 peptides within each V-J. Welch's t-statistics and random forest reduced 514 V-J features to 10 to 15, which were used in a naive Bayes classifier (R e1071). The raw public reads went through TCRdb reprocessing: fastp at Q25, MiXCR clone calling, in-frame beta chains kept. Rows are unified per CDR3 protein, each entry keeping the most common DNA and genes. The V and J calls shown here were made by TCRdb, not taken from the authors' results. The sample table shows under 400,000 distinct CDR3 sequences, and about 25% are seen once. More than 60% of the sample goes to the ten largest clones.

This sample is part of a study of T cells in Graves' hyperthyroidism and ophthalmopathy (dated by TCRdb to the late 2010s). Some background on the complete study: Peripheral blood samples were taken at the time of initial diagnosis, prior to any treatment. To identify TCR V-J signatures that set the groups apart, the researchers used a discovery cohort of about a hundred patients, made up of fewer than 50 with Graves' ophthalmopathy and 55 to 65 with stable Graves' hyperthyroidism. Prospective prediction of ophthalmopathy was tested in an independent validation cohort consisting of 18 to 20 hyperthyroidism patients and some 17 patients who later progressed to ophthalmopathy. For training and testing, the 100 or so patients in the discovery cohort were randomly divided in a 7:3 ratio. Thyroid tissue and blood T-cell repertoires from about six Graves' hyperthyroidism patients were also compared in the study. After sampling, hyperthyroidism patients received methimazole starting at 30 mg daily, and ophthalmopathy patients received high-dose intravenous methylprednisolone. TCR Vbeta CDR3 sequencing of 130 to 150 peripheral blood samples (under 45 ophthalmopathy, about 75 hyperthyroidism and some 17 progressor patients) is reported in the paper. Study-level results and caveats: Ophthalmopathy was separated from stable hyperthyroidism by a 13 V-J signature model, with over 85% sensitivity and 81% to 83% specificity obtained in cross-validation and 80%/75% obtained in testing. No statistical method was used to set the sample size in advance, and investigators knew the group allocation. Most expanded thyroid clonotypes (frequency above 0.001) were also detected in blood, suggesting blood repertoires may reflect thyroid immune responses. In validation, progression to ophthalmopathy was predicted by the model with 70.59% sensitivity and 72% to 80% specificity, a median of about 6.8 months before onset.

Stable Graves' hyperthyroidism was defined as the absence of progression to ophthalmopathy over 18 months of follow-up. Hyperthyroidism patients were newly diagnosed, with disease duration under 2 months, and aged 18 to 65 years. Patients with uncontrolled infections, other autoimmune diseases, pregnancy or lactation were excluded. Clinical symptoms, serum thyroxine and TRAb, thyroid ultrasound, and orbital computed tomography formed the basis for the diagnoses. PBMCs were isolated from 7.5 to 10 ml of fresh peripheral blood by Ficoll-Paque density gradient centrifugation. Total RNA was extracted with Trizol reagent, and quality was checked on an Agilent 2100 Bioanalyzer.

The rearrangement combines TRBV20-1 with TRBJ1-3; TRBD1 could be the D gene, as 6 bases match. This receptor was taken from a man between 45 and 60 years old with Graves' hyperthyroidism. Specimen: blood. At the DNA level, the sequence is TGCAGTGCCGAGGACAGCCCCAAGGGCCCTGGAAACACCATATATTTT. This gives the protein CSAEDSPKGPGNTIYF.